This TCR beta chain originates from a study of T cell responses to AZD1222 COVID-19 vaccine. For this clone: Its target is unknown.

Libraries were prepared by immunoSEQ multiplex PCR; TCRdb keeps only in-frame clonotypes and omits some of them. The table lists some 200,000 clones, 93% of them singletons. Notes on the study in general: CD4 TCRs associated with vaccination spanned spike, dominating at 160-218 and 743-854.

The V end was cut by 0 bases, the J end by 9 bases, with 13 bases between. The V gene's germline CDR1 is SGHRS and CDR2 YFSETQ. CDR3 size: 15 residues. The source is an adult who received the AZD1222 COVID-19 vaccine. The source was peripheral blood, collected 28 days after the second AZD1222 dose. This chain uses TRBV5-1 with TRBJ1-6; D not resolved. In nucleotides, the CDR3 is TGCGCCAGCAGCTTGGGGTCCCCGGTTGGTTCACCCCTCCACTTT. Translating it yields CASSLGSPVGSPLHF.